Listed here are 16 T cell receptor beta chains from one sample, sequenced in a study of Graves' ophthalmopathy and Graves' hyperthyroidism. Amplification of the TCR beta CDR3 regions used RNA transcripts (as template). RT-PCR with HTBI primers came first, then second-round multiplex PCR. In TCRdb, the multiplex PCR reads were re-called with MiXCR into one record per CDR3 protein. In the table there are roughly 400,000 distinct CDR3 sequences, roughly 15% of which are singletons. The source material was peripheral blood. Receptors were obtained from a woman aged 18-29 years with stable Graves' hyperthyroidism.

The rearrangement joins TRBV29-1 to TRBJ1-2, with 8 positions matching TRBD1. Germline V gene data show CDR1 as SQVTM and CDR2 as ANQGSEA. The V segment lost 6 bases and the J segment 0 bases; nucleotides outside the gene matches: 6. CDR3 size: 14 residues. This CDR3 reads CSVVGQEANYGYTF. The DNA of the CDR3 is TGCAGCGTGGTGGGACAGGAGGCTAACTATGGCTACACCTTC.

CDR3 sequence (DNA): TGTGCCAGCAGCCCCCGGGGGGCGCGGACCGGGGAGCTGTTTTTT. Its translation is CASSPRGARTGELFF. The chain recombines TRBV12-3 or TRBV12-4 with TRBJ2-2; D possibly corresponds to TRBD2 (7 bases). Between the trimmed V and J ends, which lost 6 bases and 5 bases, there was a span of 16 bases. This CDR3 contains 15 residues.

This chain uses TRBV13 with TRBJ1-1; 7 positions agree with TRBD1. Germline CDR1 PRHDT, CDR2 FYEKMQ (reference sequence). The V and J ends lost 5 bases and 0 bases, in that order; junction bases with no gene match: 21. This CDR3 is 20 amino acids long. The DNA of the CDR3 is TGTGCCAGCAGCCCAAGACAGGGTATCGCCCTCAGCCTCATGAACACTGAAGCTTTCTTT. This sequence encodes CASSPRQGIALSLMNTEAFF. The variable domain in full, completed from reference TRBV13 and TRBJ1-1, reads AAGVIQSPRHLIKEKRETATLKCYPIPRHDTVYWYQQGPGQDPQFLISFYEKMQSDKGSIPDRFSAQQFSDYHSELNMSSLELGDSALYFCASSPRQGIALSLMNTEAFFGQGTRLTVV.

A few counts support this clonotype. In DNA, the CDR3 is TGTGCCAGCAGTTTAGAGGTGGGGGCATCACACGAGCAGTACTTC. Translating gives CASSLEVGASHEQYF. V gene TRBV12-3 or TRBV12-4 combines with J gene TRBJ2-7; D is perhaps TRBD1 (6 bases). CDR3 size: 15 residues. Trimming took 1 base from V and 5 from J, leaving 15 bases between them.

This clonotype was observed many times. V and J are TRBV7-2 and TRBJ2-7; D gene unclear. Looked up from germline, CDR1 is SGHTA and CDR2 is FQGNSA. V lost 6 bases, J lost 7 bases, and 10 bases lay in between. This CDR3 region has 11 residues. This chain's CDR3 is CASSPNLEQYF. The CDR3 coding sequence is TGTGCCAGCAGTCCGAATCTTGAGCAGTACTTC. Together with reference TRBV7-2 and TRBJ2-7, the CDR3 gives the full variable domain: GAGVSQSPSNKVTEKGKDVELRCDPISGHTALYWYRQSLGQGLEFLIYFQGNSAPDKSGLPSDRFSAERTGGSVSTLTIQRTQQEDSAVYLCASSPNLEQYFGPGTRLTVT.

About this clonotype itself: A much larger clone sits a single nucleotide away, making a read error possible. It is likely a read error, because the conserved phenylalanine at the end of the CDR3 is missing. CDR3 sequence (DNA): TGTGCCAGCAGTTTGACACCTCCTAGCACAGATACGCAGTATTTG. Protein product: CASSLTPPSTDTQYL. V is TRBV12-3 or TRBV12-4 and J is TRBJ2-3; no reliable D call. V was trimmed by 3 bases and J by 0 bases, leaving 10 bases between them. The CDR3 is 15 amino acids.

This clonotype was recorded at least ten times. The chain employs TRBV7-9 and TRBJ2-5; either TRBD1 or TRBD2 may fit D (5 bases each). V lost 3 bases and J 1 base, leaving 6 bases between the germline ends. Germline CDR1 and CDR2: SEHNR and FQNEAQ (reference sequence). The CDR3 length is 13 residues. This CDR3 is CASSFGTQETQYF. As DNA, the CDR3 is TGTGCCAGCAGCTTCGGGACCCAAGAGACCCAGTACTTC.

At least ten counts were recorded for this clonotype. This chain links TRBV18 with TRBJ2-5; tentative D call: TRBD1 (5 bases). Trimming removed 1 base at V and 4 bases at J, with 7 bases between. CDR1 and CDR2 (germline): KGHSH, LQKENI. The CDR3 spans 13 residues. The DNA for the CDR3 is TGTGCCAGCTCACCACGAGACAGAGAGACCCAGTACTTC. Its protein is CASSPRDRETQYF.

There are many counts of this clonotype. This chain connects TRBV25-1 to TRBJ2-7, with 7 bases lining up with TRBD1. V was pared by 1 base and J by 3 bases, with 6 bases of the junction left unmatched. Germline V gene sequence: CDR1 MGHDK, CDR2 SYGVNS. The CDR3 has 15 residues. The CDR3 loop reads CASSEWGTAYYEQYF. In DNA, the CDR3 is TGTGCCAGCAGTGAATGGGGGACAGCGTACTACGAGCAGTACTTC.

At least ten counts were recorded for this clonotype. The rearrangement links TRBV27 to TRBJ1-1; D perhaps matches TRBD1 (5 bases). V was clipped by 5 bases and J by 4 bases, with 17 bases between them. CDR3 size: 15 residues. In germline, CDR1 is MNHEY, CDR2 SMNVEV (reference sequence). For the CDR3, the DNA is TGTGCCAGCAGTCCCAGGGAGGGGCGGGTCACTGAAGCTTTCTTT. Translating gives CASSPREGRVTEAFF.

The rearrangement links TRBV19 to TRBJ2-5; 10 positions match TRBD1. Germline V gene lookup returns CDR1 LNHDA and CDR2 SQIVND (reference sequence). The CDR3 has 15 amino acids. V lost 5 bases to trimming and J lost 5 bases; unmatched junction nucleotides: 8. DNA for the CDR3: TGTGCCAGTAGTCCGTGGGACAGGGGATCGGAGACCCAGTACTTC. Protein: CASSPWDRGSETQYF.

This rearrangement joins TRBV6-2 or TRBV6-3 to TRBJ2-7; 8 bases align to TRBD1. The germline gives CDR1 MNHEY, CDR2 SVGEGT. V shed 5 bases and J 4 bases; nucleotides not matched to a gene: 13. The CDR3 totals 16 residues. CDR3 in amino acids: CASSTLPGTGSYEQYF. The CDR3 nucleotides are TGTGCCAGCAGTACCCTCCCCGGGACAGGTTCGTACGAGCAGTACTTC.

This clonotype appeared many times. The chain uses TRBV6-4 and TRBJ1-5, with D hard to call. Germline loops: CDR1 MRHNA, CDR2 SNTAGT. The CDR3 is made up of 10 amino acids. V was trimmed by 10 bases and J by 5 bases, leaving 6 bases between them. In DNA form, the CDR3 reads TGTGCCAACCATTATCAGCCCCAGCATTTT. Its protein product is CANHYQPQHF.

This clonotype occurred many times. The chain combines TRBV6-5 with TRBJ2-7, with 7 bases fitting TRBD1. The trim removed 0 bases at V and 2 bases at J, leaving 7 bases unmatched. This CDR3 is built from 16 residues. Germline V gives CDR1 MNHEY, CDR2 SVGAGI. For the CDR3, the DNA is TGTGCCAGCAGTTACTCATTCGGGCAGGGGGCCTACGAGCAGTACTTC. Its translation is CASSYSFGQGAYEQYF.

This clonotype showed up just a few times. J is TRBJ2-2 and V is TRBV5-1, with D possibly matching TRBD1 (6 bases). CDR1 SGHRS and CDR2 YFSETQ come from the germline V gene. The CDR3 covers 14 residues. V was shortened by 0 bases and J by 6 bases, with 9 bases between the two germline ends. CDR3 region: CASSLVAGAGELFF. The CDR3 DNA is TGCGCCAGCAGCTTGGTCGCAGGGGCCGGGGAGCTGTTTTTT. Full variable domain (outside the CDR3, taken from reference TRBV5-1 and TRBJ2-2): KAGVTQTPRYLIKTRGQQVTLSCSPISGHRSVSWYQQTPGQGLQFLFEYFSETQRNKGNFPGRFSGRQFSNSRSEMNVSTLELGDSALYLCASSLVAGAGELFFGEGSRLTVL.

In its sample, this clonotype was seen a few times. The V call is TRBV6-1, the J call TRBJ2-5; the D gene is possibly TRBD2 (5 bases). CDR1 is MNHNS, CDR2 SASEGT, per germline. The ends were cut back, 5 bases at V and 5 bases at J, with 15 bases in the middle. This CDR3 contains 14 residues. CDR3 DNA sequence: TGTGCCAGCAGTAAAGGGAGTCGGAGGGAGACCCAGTACTTC. Protein sequence: CASSKGSRRETQYF.